The 10 T cell receptor beta chains in this list originate from one sample, sequenced in a study of blood T cell repertoires in COVID-19. Using immunoSEQ multiplex PCR, the repertoire was profiled, and TCRdb retains in-frame clones only, with some absent. The table lists 400,000 to 550,000 clones, 70% to 90% of them singletons, with approximately 2% in the top ten. The material sequenced was PBMCs or T cells enriched from blood (not recorded which). The receptors stem from a woman between 18 and 30 years old with acute COVID-19.

The chain carries TRBV3-1 (or the pseudogene TRBV3-2) and TRBJ1-2; 7 bases are a match to TRBD1. J gave up 3 bases and V 11 bases, and 6 bases lay outside the gene matches. Germline assignment: CDR1 LGHDT and CDR2 YNNKEL (reference sequence). The CDR3 length is 12 residues. CDR3 sequence reads: CADRDRDYGYTF. For the CDR3, the DNA is TGTGCCGACCGGGACAGAGACTATGGCTACACCTTC.

V gene TRBV6-2 or TRBV6-3 combines with J gene TRBJ2-7, with D unresolved. The CDR3 contains 17 residues. CDR1 MNHEY and CDR2 SVGEGT come from the germline V gene. Trimming stripped 0 bases from V and 0 bases from J, with 15 bases between. As DNA, the CDR3 is TGTGCCAGCAGTTACTCGATCCAGGATCCTTACTCCTACGAGCAGTACTTC. Translated: CASSYSIQDPYSYEQYF.

This clone appeared once. The DNA for the CDR3 is TGTGCCAGCAGACAACACAGGGGGCGAGAGACCCAGTACTTC. This sequence encodes CASRQHRGRETQYF. J is TRBJ2-5 and V is TRBV28, with TRBD1 matching 9 bases. This CDR3 region has 14 residues. From germline, CDR1 is MDHEN and CDR2 SYDVKM. V shed 6 bases, J shed 4 bases, and the junction held 6 bases outside the gene matches.

The rearrangement uses TRBV27 and TRBJ2-7, with 7 bases lining up with TRBD1. The trim removed 5 bases at V and 1 base at J, leaving 2 bases unmatched. The CDR3 totals 13 residues. The germline V gene encodes CDR1 MNHEY and CDR2 SMNVEV (reference sequence). CDR3 residues: CASSLGQSYEQYF. CDR3 nucleotide sequence: TGTGCCAGCAGTCTGGGACAGTCCTACGAGCAGTACTTC.

The rearrangement joins TRBV29-1 to TRBJ1-1, with D perhaps TRBD1 (6 bases). The CDR3 totals 12 residues. Deletions cut 7 bases from V and 3 bases from J, with 12 bases between. Germline CDR1 reads SQVTM; CDR2 reads ANQGSEA. DNA of the CDR3: TGCAGCGCCAGGGGCCCTTACACTGAAGCTTTCTTT. Translation: CSARGPYTEAFF.

This sequence joins TRBV19 and TRBJ2-1, with 10 bases lining up with TRBD1. V was pared by 2 bases and J by 7 bases, with 17 bases of the junction left unmatched. This CDR3 has 19 amino acids. Germline V lookup: CDR1 LNHDA, CDR2 SQIVND (reference sequence). The CDR3 DNA reads as TGTGCCAGTAGTATAAGGGGGACAGGGGCGACTCAGCGGGGGAATGAGCAGTTCTTC. As protein: CASSIRGTGATQRGNEQFF.

The gene calls are TRBV5-1 and TRBJ1-1; TRBD1 might be the D (6 bases). V lost 4 bases and J lost 6, with 16 bases in between. CDR1 SGHRS and CDR2 YFSETQ come from the germline V gene. The CDR3 runs to 14 residues. The CDR3 bases are TGCGCCAGCAGCCAGAACAGGGTTGAACCTGAAGCTTTCTTT. This gives the protein CASSQNRVEPEAFF.

The chain couples TRBV18 to TRBJ2-5, with D unclear. V lost 2 bases to trimming and J lost 2 bases, with 6 bases between them. The CDR3 is 13 residues long. Germline values: CDR1 KGHSH, CDR2 LQKENI. CDR3: CASSPSQQETQYF. The CDR3, as DNA: TGTGCCAGCTCACCATCACAGCAAGAGACCCAGTACTTC.

The genes are TRBV7-9 and TRBJ1-3; 8 bases agree with TRBD1. Unmatched junction bases numbered 5, after V lost 5 bases and J lost 5 bases. Germline V CDR1 and CDR2: SEHNR, FQNEAQ (reference sequence). This CDR3 comprises 14 residues. The CDR3 DNA reads as TGTGCCAGCAGCGGGGACAGGTTTAGAAACACCATATATTTT. Translating gives CASSGDRFRNTIYF.

The chain is built from TRBV9 and TRBJ1-1; the D gene is possibly TRBD1 (6 bases). V shed 3 bases and J shed 0 bases, with 12 bases lying between them. CDR1 SGDLS and CDR2 YYNGEE come from the germline V gene. The CDR3 totals 15 residues. CDR3 bases: TGTGCCAGCAGCGGAGACAGGCTAATGAACACTGAAGCTTTCTTT. It is translated as CASSGDRLMNTEAFF. The whole variable domain, remainder taken from reference TRBV9 and TRBJ1-1, is DSGVTQTPKHLITATGQRVTLRCSPRSGDLSVYWYQQSLDQGLQFLIQYYNGEERAKGNILERFSAQQFPDLHSELNLSSLELGDSALYFCASSGDRLMNTEAFFGQGTRLTVV.